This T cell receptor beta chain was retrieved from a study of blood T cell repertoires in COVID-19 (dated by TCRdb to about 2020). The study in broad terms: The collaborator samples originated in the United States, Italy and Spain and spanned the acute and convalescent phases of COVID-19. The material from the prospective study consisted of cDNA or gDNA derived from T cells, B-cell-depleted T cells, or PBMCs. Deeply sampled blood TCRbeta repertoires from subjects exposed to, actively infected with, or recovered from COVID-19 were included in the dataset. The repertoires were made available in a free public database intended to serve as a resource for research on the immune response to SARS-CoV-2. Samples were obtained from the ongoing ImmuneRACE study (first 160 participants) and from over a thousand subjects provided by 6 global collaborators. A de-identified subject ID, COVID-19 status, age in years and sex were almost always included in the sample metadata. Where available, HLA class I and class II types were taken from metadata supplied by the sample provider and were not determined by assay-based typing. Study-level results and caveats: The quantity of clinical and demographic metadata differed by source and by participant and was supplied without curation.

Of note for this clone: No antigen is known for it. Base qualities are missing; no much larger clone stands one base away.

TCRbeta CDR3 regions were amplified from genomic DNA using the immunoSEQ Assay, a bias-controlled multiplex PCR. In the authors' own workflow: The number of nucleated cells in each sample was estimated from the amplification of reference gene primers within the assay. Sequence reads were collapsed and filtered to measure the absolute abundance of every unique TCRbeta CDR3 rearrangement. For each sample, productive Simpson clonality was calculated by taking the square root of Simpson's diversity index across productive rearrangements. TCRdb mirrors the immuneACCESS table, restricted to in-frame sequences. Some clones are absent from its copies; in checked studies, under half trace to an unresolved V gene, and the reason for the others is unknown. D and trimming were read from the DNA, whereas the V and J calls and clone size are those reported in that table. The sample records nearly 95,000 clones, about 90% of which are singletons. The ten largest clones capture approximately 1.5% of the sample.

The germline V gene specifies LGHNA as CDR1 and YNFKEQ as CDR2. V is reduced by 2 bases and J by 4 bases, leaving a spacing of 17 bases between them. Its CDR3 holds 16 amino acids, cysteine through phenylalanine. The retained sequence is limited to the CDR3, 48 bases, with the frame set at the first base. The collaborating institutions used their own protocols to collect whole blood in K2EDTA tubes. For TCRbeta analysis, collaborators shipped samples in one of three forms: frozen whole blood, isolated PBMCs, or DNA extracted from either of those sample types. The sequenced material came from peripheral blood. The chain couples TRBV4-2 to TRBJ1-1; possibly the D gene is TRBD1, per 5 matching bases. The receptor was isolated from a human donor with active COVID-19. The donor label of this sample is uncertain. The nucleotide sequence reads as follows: TGTGCCAGCAGCCAAAGTGTTTCCGGGGGTTTCACTGAAGCTTTCTTT. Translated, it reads CASSQSVSGGFTEAFF.